The rows below give T cell receptor beta chains drawn from one sample of a study of blood T cell repertoires in COVID-19. Assay used: immunoSEQ multiplex PCR; TCRdb lists only in-frame clones, some missing. Of some 120,000 clones in the sample, approximately 81% are singletons; the top ten hold around 12%. The source material was peripheral blood. These receptors all stem from a woman aged 25 to 39 who had recovered from COVID-19. CDR3s include the opening cysteine and the closing phenylalanine or tryptophan. Fields, in order: clone size, J gene, D gene, V gene, CDR3 DNA, CDR3 protein. A D gene is named only where the DNA matches it firmly. The size field is filled for only some rows; it gives once, few, many or a size class.

.	TRBJ2-3	TRBD1	TRBV10-3	TGTGCCACACGGACAGGTTTAGCAGATACGCAGTATTTT	CATRTGLADTQYF
.	TRBJ2-7	TRBD1	TRBV7-6	TGTGCCAGCAGTATCGGGACAGGGGACTGGTACGAGCAGTACTTC	CASSIGTGDWYEQYF
.	TRBJ1-3	TRBD1	TRBV14	TGTGCCAGCAGCGCAAGGGGACAGGATCGGACCATATATTTT	CASSARGQDRTIYF
.	TRBJ2-4	TRBD1	TRBV18	TGTGCCAGCTCACCAGGGGTCAGACAGGGCGTTCAGTACTTC	CASSPGVRQGVQYF
.	TRBJ2-5	TRBD1	TRBV5-1	TGCGCCAGCAGCCAATGGACAGGGCACCAAGAGACCCAGTACTTC	CASSQWTGHQETQYF
.	TRBJ2-1	TRBD2	TRBV7-3	TGTGCCAGCAGCACGGGACTAGCGGGGGGTTACAATGAGCAGTTCTTC	CASSTGLAGGYNEQFF
.	TRBJ2-4	.	TRBV27	TGTGCCAGCAGTTTCCACGGGATGGATGTGGACATTCAGTACTTC	CASSFHGMDVDIQYF
.	TRBJ1-5	TRBD1	TRBV10-3	TGTGCCATCAGGAGGGACAGATATAGCAATCAGCCCCAGCATTTT	CAIRRDRYSNQPQHF
.	TRBJ1-1	.	TRBV18	TGTGCCACTTCAGGGCTTAATGTGAACACTGAAGCTTTCTTT	CATSGLNVNTEAFF
few	TRBJ2-7	.	TRBV2	TGTGCCAGCAGTGGATCGACAGGTTACTCCTACGAGCAGTACTTC	CASSGSTGYSYEQYF
.	TRBJ2-1	.	TRBV5-4	TGTGCCAGCAGCTTGGATAGCGGCTCCTACAATGAGCAGTTCTTC	CASSLDSGSYNEQFF
.	TRBJ2-6	TRBD2	TRBV5-1	TGCGCCAGCAGCCCTGAGCTAGCGGGACCTGGGGCCAACGTCCTGACTTTC	CASSPELAGPGANVLTF
few	TRBJ2-1	TRBD1	TRBV27	TGTGCCAGCAGGCAGGGGGCCCCTCTGGAGCAGTTCTTC	CASRQGAPLEQFF
.	TRBJ1-5	TRBD1	TRBV6-6	TGTGCCAGCAGTTACGAGGGGGCACAGCCCCAGCATTTT	CASSYEGAQPQHF
.	TRBJ1-1	.	TRBV2	TGTGCCAGCAGTGCACAGGGGAACACTGAAGCTTTCTTT	CASSAQGNTEAFF
.	TRBJ2-2	.	TRBV5-6	TGTGCCAGCAGCTTGTTCAGCGGGCATAACACCGGGGAGCTGTTTTTT	CASSLFSGHNTGELFF
.	TRBJ1-5	TRBD1	TRBV10-3	TGTGCCATCAGTGAGTCAGGGGGCGCATCGGCTGGGCCCCAGCATTTT	CAISESGGASAGPQHF
.	TRBJ2-7	TRBD1	TRBV11-1	TGTGCCAGCAGCTGGACGCAGGGGGCTGGCGAGCAGTACTTC	CASSWTQGAGEQYF
once	TRBJ2-2	.	TRBV5-1	TGCGCCAGCAGCTTCCAGGGGCCCACGAACACCGGGGAGCTGTTTTTT	CASSFQGPTNTGELFF
.	TRBJ2-6	.	TRBV6-1	TGTGCCAGCAGTGTCGACAGGCGCTCTGGGGCCAACGTCCTGACTTTC	CASSVDRRSGANVLTF
.	TRBJ2-1	TRBD2	TRBV3-1/TRBV3-2	TGTGCCAGCAGCCAAGTAGCGGGAGGCTTCGATGAGCAGTTCTTC	CASSQVAGGFDEQFF
once	TRBJ2-3	.	TRBV6-5	TGTGCCAGCAGTTACTCGCCTAGGACAGATACGCAGTATTTT	CASSYSPRTDTQYF
.	TRBJ2-2	.	TRBV11-2	TGTGCCAGCAGCTTAGGGGGTCGGACATTCACCGGGGAGCTGTTTTTT	CASSLGGRTFTGELFF
.	TRBJ1-1	TRBD1	TRBV7-9	TGTGCCAGCAGCTTAGCGGGACAGGGGGCCAGTAGGTACACTGAAGCTTTCTTT	CASSLAGQGASRYTEAFF
.	TRBJ2-1	TRBD2	TRBV5-4	TGTGCCAGCAGCCCAGCGACTAGCGGTAATGAGCAGTTCTTC	CASSPATSGNEQFF
.	TRBJ2-7	.	TRBV18	TGTGCCAGCTCACCATTAGAATCTGGTGGCGAGCAGTACTTC	CASSPLESGGEQYF
few	TRBJ1-5	.	TRBV11-2	TGTGCCAGCAGCCCCGGGGGTAGCAATCAGCCCCAGCATTTT	CASSPGGSNQPQHF
.	TRBJ1-6	.	TRBV9	TGTGCCAGCAGCGTAGGCCAGGGCCGTTCACCCCTCCACTTT	CASSVGQGRSPLHF
.	TRBJ1-4	.	TRBV11-3	TGTGCCAGCAGCATAAACAGGGACAATGAAAAACTGTTTTTT	CASSINRDNEKLFF
.	TRBJ1-6	.	TRBV27	TGTGCCAGCAGTCTAAACCCTCTTGAGCAGTTACAGGGTAGAGATTCACCCCTCCACTTT	CASSLNPLEQLQGRDSPLHF
.	TRBJ2-7	TRBD2	TRBV11-3	TGTGCCAGCAGCCTAGCGGGAGGGCCTGGGTACGAGCAGTACTTC	CASSLAGGPGYEQYF
.	TRBJ2-7	.	TRBV30	TGTGCCTGGAGTGTACGAGGCAGGGCCCCTTTAGACGAGCAGTACTTC	CAWSVRGRAPLDEQYF
.	TRBJ1-5	.	TRBV19	TGTGCCAGTAGTATAAGGGAGGGAGCGAGTCAGCCCCAGCATTTT	CASSIREGASQPQHF
.	TRBJ2-1	.	TRBV5-6	TGTGCCAGCCAGGGTTTCTCGAGCGATGAGCAGTTCTTC	CASQGFSSDEQFF
once	TRBJ1-5	.	TRBV9	TGTGCCAGCAGCGTAGCACAGGGCCCCAATCAGCCCCAGCATTTT	CASSVAQGPNQPQHF
once	TRBJ1-1	TRBD1	TRBV6-5	TGTGCCAGCAATGGACAGGGGGCGGACACTGAAGCTTTCTTT	CASNGQGADTEAFF
.	TRBJ1-1	.	TRBV5-1	TGCGCCAGCAGCTTGGAAGGGGCAGTAGGGAACACTGAAGCTTTCTTT	CASSLEGAVGNTEAFF
many	TRBJ2-1	TRBD2	TRBV5-6	TGTGCCAGCAGCTTGCCACGTCCCGGGGGGTCCTACAATGAGCAGTTCTTC	CASSLPRPGGSYNEQFF
.	TRBJ1-1	.	TRBV18	TGTGCCAGCTCTGGACGGAGGGACACTGAAGCTTTCTTT	CASSGRRDTEAFF
few	TRBJ2-3	TRBD1	TRBV19	TGTGCCAGTAGTGTAGGACAGGGGGCGTTGACAGATACGCAGTATTTT	CASSVGQGALTDTQYF
.	TRBJ1-2	.	TRBV14	TGTGCCAGCAGCCAGAGGTCCCAGAGGGTAACGAACTATGGCTACACCTTC	CASSQRSQRVTNYGYTF
few	TRBJ1-5	.	TRBV4-2	TGTGCCAGCAGCCACGAGGGGGAGCAGCCCCAGCATTTT	CASSHEGEQPQHF
.	TRBJ2-7	TRBD2	TRBV4-2	TGTGCCAGCAGCCAAGGGCTAGCGGGGTACGAGCAGTACTTC	CASSQGLAGYEQYF
once	TRBJ2-2	TRBD1	TRBV6-6	TGTGCCAGCAGTTCGGGGACAGGGGGCTACACCGGGGAGCTGTTTTTT	CASSSGTGGYTGELFF
.	TRBJ2-5	TRBD1	TRBV30	TGTGCCTGGAGTGTCACAGGGGGCGAAAAGACCCAGTACTTC	CAWSVTGGEKTQYF
.	TRBJ1-1	.	TRBV12-3/TRBV12-4	TGTGCCAGCAGTTTCGGTCGGACTGAAGCTTTCTTT	CASSFGRTEAFF
.	TRBJ1-5	.	TRBV4-2	TGTGCCAGCAGCCAAGATCTGGCGGCCGCGGGGAGCAATCAGCCCCAGCATTTT	CASSQDLAAAGSNQPQHF
once	TRBJ1-3	.	TRBV7-9	TGTGCCAGCAGCTTAGCCCACAGGGCCGACTCTGGAAACACCATATATTTT	CASSLAHRADSGNTIYF
.	TRBJ1-5	.	TRBV24-1	TGTGCCACCAGTTCGTCCAGGAGCAATCAGCCCCAGCATTTT	CATSSSRSNQPQHF
.	TRBJ1-1	TRBD1	TRBV29-1	TGCAGCGTCTGGACAGGGTCGAACACTGAAGCTTTCTTT	CSVWTGSNTEAFF
.	TRBJ2-1	TRBD1	TRBV6-5	TGTGCCAGCAGCGGCGGGACAGGGATGAACAATGAGCAGTTCTTC	CASSGGTGMNNEQFF
.	TRBJ1-2	TRBD1	TRBV11-2	TGTGCCAGCAGCCTCCTGGCAGGGGGCGACTATGGCTACACCTTC	CASSLLAGGDYGYTF
.	TRBJ2-7	TRBD2	TRBV15	TGTGCCACCAGCAGAGATGAAGGCGCTAGCGGGAGTGCGTACGAGCAGTACTTC	CATSRDEGASGSAYEQYF
medium-sized	TRBJ2-7	.	TRBV2	TGTGCCACCCCTGCTAAAAATTCGGTTGGCGAGCAGTACTTC	CATPAKNSVGEQYF
.	TRBJ2-2	.	TRBV5-5	TGTGCCAGCAGCTTAATCCCGGCCGGAGTGAACACCGGGGAGCTGTTTTTT	CASSLIPAGVNTGELFF
.	TRBJ2-5	TRBD1	TRBV9	TGTGCCAGCAGCGCCGAGGGGACAGCAGTTGCTGAGACCCAGTACTTC	CASSAEGTAVAETQYF
.	TRBJ2-2	TRBD2	TRBV3-1/TRBV3-2	TGTGCCAGCAACCTAGCGGGTACCGGGGAGCTGTTTTTT	CASNLAGTGELFF
.	TRBJ2-1	.	TRBV4-2	TGTGCCAGCACCAATTTACTGGTTAATGAGCAGTTCTTC	CASTNLLVNEQFF